Presented here are 31 T cell receptor beta chains from one specimen sequenced in a study of cytomegalovirus exposure and HLA in healthy donors. Researchers ran the PCR with 60 Vbeta and 13 Jbeta primers. Libraries were prepared by immunoSEQ multiplex PCR; TCRdb keeps only in-frame clonotypes and omits some of them. Counted here are 100,000 or so clones, over 70% occurring once; the ten biggest clones make up about 5.3%. Specimen: PBMCs. Receptor source: a male donor in good health and CMV-seronegative.

The CDR3 DNA reads TGCGCCAGCAGTCCTCTAGCGGGAGAAGGAGATACGCAGTATTTT. This sequence encodes CASSPLAGEGDTQYF. This sequence joins TRBV23-1 and TRBJ2-3; 10 nucleotides match TRBD2. TRBV23-1 carries the ORF label, with uncertain function. The CDR3 is 15 amino acids. The J segment lost 5 bases and the V segment lost 4 bases, leaving 6 bases of the junction unmatched.

This chain connects TRBV2 to TRBJ1-1, with D uncertain. Trimming removed 6 bases at V and 0 bases at J, with 11 bases between. Germline-derived CDR1 and CDR2 are SNHLY and FYNNEI. The length of the CDR3 is 14 residues. The CDR3 DNA sequence: TGTGCCAGCAGCGCCCGGGATATGAACACTGAAGCTTTCTTT. The encoded protein is CASSARDMNTEAFF.

The sample holds a few counts of this clone. This chain uses TRBV5-6 with TRBJ1-1, with D hard to call. The germline V and J ends were trimmed by 2 bases and 2 bases, with 10 bases remaining between them. This CDR3 contains 14 residues. Germline V gene lookup returns CDR1 SGHDT and CDR2 YYEEEE. This CDR3 reads CASSFVSVNTEAFF. The CDR3 DNA reads TGTGCCAGCAGCTTCGTCAGTGTTAACACTGAAGCTTTCTTT. Looking up the rest from reference TRBV5-6 and TRBJ1-1 gives the full variable domain: DAGVTQSPTHLIKTRGQQVTLRCSPKSGHDTVSWYQQALGQGPQFIFQYYEEEERQRGNFPDRFSGHQFPNYSSELNVNALLLGDSALYLCASSFVSVNTEAFFGQGTRLTVV.

This sequence joins TRBV7-9 and TRBJ2-7; 10 positions match TRBD1. This CDR3 contains 13 residues. Germline V gene sequence: CDR1 SEHNR, CDR2 FQNEAQ (reference sequence). CDR3 amino acids: CAVPSGQGGEQYF. In nucleotides, the CDR3 is TGTGCTGTACCCTCAGGACAGGGGGGCGAGCAGTACTTC. The entire variable domain, with the rest obtained from reference TRBV7-9 and TRBJ2-7, is as follows: DTGVSQNPRHKITKRGQNVTFRCDPISEHNRLYWYRQTLGQGPEFLTYFQNEAQLEKSRLLSDRFSAERPKGSFSTLEIQRTEQGDSAMYLCAVPSGQGGEQYFGPGTRLTVT.

The rearrangement uses TRBV11-1 and TRBJ1-1, with D perhaps matching TRBD1 (5 bases). CDR1 and CDR2 (germline): SGHAT, FQDESV (reference sequence). This CDR3 spans 13 amino acids. Trimming stripped 2 bases from V and 6 bases from J, with 10 bases between. The CDR3 loop reads CASSLPQEPEAFF. The DNA of the CDR3 is TGTGCCAGCAGCTTACCACAGGAGCCTGAAGCTTTCTTT.

Turning to this clone: An end of the junction does not agree with germline; a read error may underlie this. The genes are TRBV7-2 and TRBJ1-5, with TRBD1 matching over 9 bases. CDR1 SGHTA and CDR2 FQGNSA come from the germline V gene. The CDR3 is 14 amino acids. The CDR3 sequence: CACSITGGPQPQHF. Written as DNA, the CDR3 is TGTGCCTGCAGCATCACAGGGGGCCCACAGCCCCAGCATTTT.

The chain carries TRBV15 and TRBJ1-2; the match to TRBD1 covers 8 bases. The CDR3 covers 14 residues. Germline CDR1 reads LNHNV; CDR2 reads YYDKDF (reference sequence). The V gene end was trimmed by 4 bases and the J gene end by 4 bases; junction bases not matched to a gene: 5. The CDR3 DNA reads TGTGCCACCAGCACCCCAGGGGGCCCCTATGGCTACACCTTC. Encoded protein: CATSTPGGPYGYTF.

This clone was found a few times. The sample holds other DNA sequences that translate to the same CDR3. This rearrangement joins TRBV27 to TRBJ2-2; TRBD2 aligns across 9 bases. Germline V gene sequence: CDR1 MNHEY, CDR2 SMNVEV (reference sequence). Trimming removed 1 base from V and 5 bases from J; junction bases left unmatched: 5. This CDR3 has 16 residues. The DNA of the CDR3 is TGTGCCAGCAGTTTATGGCGGGAGGGAGGAACCGGGGAGCTGTTTTTT. This sequence encodes CASSLWREGGTGELFF.

The genes are TRBV7-9 and TRBJ2-7; weak D call: TRBD2 (6 bases). CDR3 size: 12 residues. Germline V gene sequence: CDR1 SEHNR, CDR2 FQNEAQ (reference sequence). The CDR3 DNA reads as TGTTCCGTCCCGGGAGATTGGAACGAGCAGTACTTC. As protein: CSVPGDWNEQYF.

The CDR3, as DNA: TGCGCCAGCAGCCAAGATGGAGCGGGAAGTGTCAATGAGCAGTTCTTC. It specifies CASSQDGAGSVNEQFF. The gene calls are TRBV4-3 and TRBJ2-1; 7 bases agree with TRBD2. This CDR3 has 16 residues. CDR1 and CDR2 from the germline V gene are LGHNA and YSLEER. The J segment lost 6 bases and the V segment lost 0 bases, leaving 8 bases of the junction unmatched.

The rearrangement uses TRBV7-2 and TRBJ2-2; 7 nucleotides agree with TRBD1. V was pared by 5 bases and J by 6 bases, with 6 bases of the junction left unmatched. The CDR3 is 14 residues long. Germline V lookup: CDR1 SGHTA, CDR2 FQGNSA. The CDR3, as DNA: TGTGCCAGCAGCCTCGACAGGGCCCCCGGGGAGCTGTTTTTT. Amino acid sequence: CASSLDRAPGELFF.

The chain combines TRBV4-1 with TRBJ2-7; tentatively, D is TRBD1 (6 bases). The CDR3 sequence is 15 residues long. Germline CDR1 and CDR2: MGHRA and YSYEKL. Trimming left V 5 bases short and J 1 base short, with 15 bases between. The CDR3 reads CASSGQAGTSYEQYF. For the CDR3, the DNA is TGCGCCAGCAGCGGACAAGCCGGGACATCCTACGAGCAGTACTTC.

V usage is TRBV28 and J usage is TRBJ2-5; 8 bases agree with TRBD2. The V and J ends lost 3 bases and 1 base, in that order; junction bases with no gene match: 19. Germline V gene sequence: CDR1 MDHEN, CDR2 SYDVKM. This CDR3 region has 20 residues. CDR3 region: CASSFLTWSGSSTPQETQYF. The CDR3 coding sequence is TGTGCCAGCAGTTTTTTGACCTGGAGCGGGAGCTCCACCCCCCAAGAGACCCAGTACTTC.

J is TRBJ1-2 and V is TRBV6-1; D unresolved. The CDR3 contains 13 residues. CDR1 is MNHNS, CDR2 SASEGT, per germline. V was pared by 6 bases and J by 1 base, with 9 bases between. The CDR3 reads CASSPDFNYGYTF. The CDR3 nucleotides read TGTGCCAGCAGCCCGGACTTTAACTATGGCTACACCTTC.

This chain links TRBV6-1 with TRBJ2-2, with 9 bases that match TRBD1. The CDR3 spans 14 residues. Germline V gives CDR1 MNHNS, CDR2 SASEGT. After removal of 5 bases from V and 4 bases from J, the junction contained 2 bases not matched to a gene. The CDR3 loop is CASSRDRATGELFF. DNA of the CDR3: TGTGCCAGCAGTAGGGACAGGGCCACCGGGGAGCTGTTTTTT.

The chain combines TRBV7-9 with TRBJ2-7; tentatively, D is TRBD2 (6 bases). The length of the CDR3 is 13 residues. CDR1 and CDR2 (germline): SEHNR, FQNEAQ (reference sequence). Trimming took 4 bases from V and 4 from J, leaving 11 bases between them. The DNA for the CDR3 is TGTGCCAGCAGCTGGGGGGAGAGGTACGAGCAGTACTTC. Its protein is CASSWGERYEQYF.

The chain employs TRBV5-1 and TRBJ2-2, with 8 bases lining up with TRBD1. Germline loops: CDR1 SGHRS, CDR2 YFSETQ. With V trimmed by 1 base and J by 4 bases, 6 bases remained unmatched. The CDR3 runs 16 residues. The CDR3 is CASSLQGQGSTGELFF. The CDR3 DNA follows: TGCGCCAGCAGCTTGCAAGGACAGGGCAGCACCGGGGAGCTGTTTTTT.

V and J are TRBV6-4 and TRBJ2-1; 11 positions agree with TRBD2. The V gene's germline CDR1 is MRHNA and CDR2 SNTAGT. The length of the CDR3 is 16 residues. The trim removed 5 bases at V and 7 bases at J, leaving 10 bases unmatched. In DNA form, the CDR3 reads TGTGCCAGCAGTTCTCTGACTAGCGGGATGCGTAATGAGCAGTTCTTC. Amino acids: CASSSLTSGMRNEQFF.

The chain employs TRBV7-3 and TRBJ2-1; 8 bases fit TRBD2. Germline CDR1 reads SGHTA; CDR2 reads FQGTGA. J was trimmed by 12 bases and V by 5 bases; bases with no gene match: 3. The CDR3 is made up of 11 amino acids. The CDR3 sequence is CASSNGGGQFF. The DNA of the CDR3 is TGTGCCAGCAGCAACGGGGGGGGGCAGTTCTTC.

The V call is TRBV5-1, the J call TRBJ1-5, with 8 nucleotides matching TRBD1. The CDR3 length is 15 residues. Per the germline V gene, CDR1 is SGHRS and CDR2 is YFSETQ. Unmatched junction bases numbered 6, after V lost 4 bases and J lost 3 bases. CDR3 DNA: TGCGCCAGCAGCCCGGGCCAGGGGGCCAATCAGCCCCAGCATTTT. Translated: CASSPGQGANQPQHF.

This chain joins TRBV7-8 and TRBJ1-2; 8 positions match TRBD1. The junction had 16 bases not matched to a gene; V was cut back by 5 bases and J by 8 bases. Germline V CDR1 and CDR2: SGHVS, FQNEAQ. The CDR3 consists of 16 residues. The DNA for the CDR3 is TGTGCCAGCAGCGACACACCACCGACAGGGGCTAACGGCTACACCTTC. This sequence encodes CASSDTPPTGANGYTF.

The genes are TRBV5-5 and TRBJ2-1, with 7 bases matching TRBD2. Germline assignment: CDR1 SGHKS and CDR2 YYEKEE (reference sequence). Trimming at V came to 4 bases and at J to 0 bases, leaving 10 bases not matched to a gene. The CDR3 is made up of 17 amino acids. The CDR3 region is CASSPTLASSSYNEQFF. In DNA, the CDR3 is TGTGCCAGCAGCCCGACACTAGCGAGTAGCTCCTACAATGAGCAGTTCTTC.

This rearrangement joins TRBV4-3 to TRBJ2-5; 7 bases align to TRBD2. The trim removed 4 bases at V and 0 bases at J, leaving 11 bases unmatched. The CDR3 sequence is 17 residues long. Germline V CDR1 and CDR2: LGHNA, YSLEER. CDR3 residues: CASSRTLAGSYQETQYF. DNA of the CDR3: TGCGCCAGCAGCCGAACCTTAGCGGGTTCGTACCAAGAGACCCAGTACTTC.

The rearrangement uses TRBV4-1 and TRBJ1-5; TRBD1 aligns across 9 bases. CDR3 length: 15 amino acids. The V and J ends lost 0 bases and 6 bases, in that order; junction bases with no gene match: 3. Germline CDR1 and CDR2: MGHRA and YSYEKL. The CDR3 is CASSQEDRGSQPQHF. The CDR3 DNA is TGCGCCAGCAGCCAAGAGGACAGGGGCAGTCAGCCCCAGCATTTT.

This sequence joins TRBV11-2 and TRBJ2-7; 10 bases map to TRBD2. The CDR3 length is 17 residues. CDR1 is SGHAT, CDR2 FQNNGV, per germline. The J segment lost 5 bases and the V segment lost 0 bases, leaving 10 bases of the junction unmatched. CDR3: CASSLENGLADQDEQYF. The CDR3 region has the DNA TGTGCCAGCAGCTTAGAGAACGGACTAGCGGATCAAGACGAGCAGTACTTC.

The V and J genes are TRBV6-6 and TRBJ2-7; D is ambiguous. The CDR3 loop spans 15 amino acids. Trimming removed 6 bases at V and 0 bases at J, with 15 bases between. Germline loops: CDR1 MNHNY, CDR2 SVGAGI (reference sequence). CDR3 sequence (DNA): TGTGCCAGCAGCCCCCTAGAGGTGATCTCCTACGAGCAGTACTTC. Its translation: CASSPLEVISYEQYF.

The genes are TRBV27 and TRBJ1-2; possibly TRBD1 for D (6 bases). Germline V CDR1 and CDR2: MNHEY, SMNVEV (reference sequence). The CDR3 spans 14 residues. V dropped 8 bases and J dropped 2 bases, with 15 bases sitting between them. CDR3 residues: CASSVDRTNYGYTF. CDR3 DNA sequence: TGTGCCAGCTCGGTGGACAGAACAAACTATGGCTACACCTTC.

This clone showed up just a few times. This sequence joins TRBV5-5 and TRBJ2-5; 8 bases fit TRBD2. Looked up from germline, CDR1 is SGHKS and CDR2 is YYEKEE (reference sequence). This CDR3 is 15 amino acids long. The trim removed 2 bases at V and 0 bases at J, leaving 3 bases unmatched. The CDR3: CASSFYSGNQETQYF. The CDR3 DNA reads TGTGCCAGCAGCTTTTATAGCGGGAACCAAGAGACCCAGTACTTC.

The rearrangement links TRBV4-2 to TRBJ1-5; D perhaps matches TRBD1 (5 bases). V was pared by 3 bases and J by 0 bases, with 12 bases between. The length of the CDR3 is 16 residues. The V gene's germline CDR1 is LGHNA and CDR2 YNFKEQ. Here the CDR3 reads CASSQGTGNSNQPQHF. CDR3 DNA sequence: TGTGCCAGCAGCCAGGGGACTGGGAATAGCAATCAGCCCCAGCATTTT.

The V call is TRBV5-8, the J call TRBJ1-2; 9 bases are a match to TRBD1. After removal of 1 base from V and 8 bases from J, the junction contained 6 bases not matched to a gene. CDR3 length equals 14 residues. The V gene's germline CDR1 is SGHTS and CDR2 YDEGEE. CDR3: CASSLLQGAPGYTF. The CDR3 DNA is TGTGCCAGCAGCTTGTTACAGGGGGCGCCGGGCTACACCTTC.

This clone has at least ten counts. The chain combines TRBV5-1 with TRBJ2-6; D unresolved. V was trimmed by 6 bases and J by 0 bases, leaving 7 bases between them. The CDR3 length is 14 residues. The germline CDR1 and CDR2 sequences are SGHRS and YFSETQ. The CDR3 coding sequence is TGCGCCAGCAATGGAGCCTCTGGGGCCAACGTCCTGACTTTC. It encodes CASNGASGANVLTF.